This TCR beta chain was identified during a study of metastatic and nonmetastatic thyroid tumors. This clone was recorded at least ten times. TCRdb reanalyzed the PCR reads with MiXCR. This table holds tens of thousands of clones, 20% to 25% found once. Among the patients, none had received any treatment before thyroid surgery. The CDR3 totals 14 residues. Germline V gene sequence: CDR1 LNHDA, CDR2 SQIVND (reference sequence). The trim removed 5 bases at V and 4 bases at J, leaving 2 bases unmatched. The sequenced material came from blood. This TCR derives from a female donor with papillary thyroid cancer or a benign thyroid nodule (not recorded which). Some clones in this sample may be carry-over from other donors' samples. V usage is TRBV19 and J usage is TRBJ1-5, with 10 bases that match TRBD1. In DNA, the CDR3 is TGTGCCAGTAGTGGGACAGGGGCTAATCAGCCCCAGCATTTT. Its translation: CASSGTGANQPQHF. Supplemented by reference TRBV19 and TRBJ1-5, the full variable domain reads DGGITQSPKYLFRKEGQNVTLSCEQNLNHDAMYWYRQDPGQGLRLIYYSQIVNDFQKGDIAEGYSVSREKKESFPLTVTSAQKNPTAFYLCASSGTGANQPQHFGDGTRLSIL.